The rows below give T cell receptor beta chains drawn from one sample of a study of graft-versus-host responses after intestinal transplantation. Repertoires were generated with immunoSEQ multiplex PCR, while TCRdb's copy carries only in-frame clones and drops some. The data show 55,000 to 70,000 clones, with about 93% seen just once and roughly 2.6% held by the top ten. The specimen comprised PBMCs, sampled less than 130 days after intestinal transplantation. These receptors were collected from a human patient who received an intestinal transplant, so some T cells may come from the graft donor. Both conserved end residues are part of each CDR3. A D gene is named only where the DNA matches it firmly. Size tells how often a clone was seen (once, few, many) or the class of an expanded clone, and some rows leave it out.

d_call: -
cdr3_length: 13
v_call: TRBV29-1
clone_size: -
j_call: TRBJ2-7
cdr3_aa: CSVTGTSSYEQYF
cdr3_nt: TGCAGCGTAACAGGGACCAGCTCCTACGAGCAGTACTTC

d_call: TRBD1
cdr3_length: 15
v_call: TRBV10-1
clone_size: -
j_call: TRBJ2-3
cdr3_aa: CASSEGGFSTDTQYF
cdr3_nt: TGCGCCAGCAGTGAAGGGGGCTTTAGCACAGATACGCAGTATTTT

d_call: -
cdr3_length: 19
v_call: TRBV10-3
clone_size: -
j_call: TRBJ2-1
cdr3_aa: CAISDSPIRGGPWRNEQFF
cdr3_nt: TGTGCCATCAGTGACTCTCCTATAAGGGGGGGGCCTTGGAGGAATGAGCAGTTCTTC

d_call: -
cdr3_length: 14
v_call: TRBV14
clone_size: -
j_call: TRBJ2-1
cdr3_aa: CASSQRRLDGEQFF
cdr3_nt: TGTGCCAGCAGCCAAAGGCGACTTGATGGTGAGCAGTTCTTC

d_call: -
cdr3_length: 14
v_call: TRBV2
clone_size: -
j_call: TRBJ1-4
cdr3_aa: CASNPIRIDEKLFF
cdr3_nt: TGTGCCAGCAATCCGATACGGATAGATGAAAAACTGTTTTTT

d_call: TRBD1
cdr3_length: 14
v_call: TRBV19
clone_size: -
j_call: TRBJ2-7
cdr3_aa: CASSMGQGVYEQYF
cdr3_nt: TGTGCCAGTAGTATGGGACAGGGGGTGTACGAGCAGTACTTC

d_call: TRBD1
cdr3_length: 13
v_call: TRBV5-1
clone_size: once
j_call: TRBJ1-2
cdr3_aa: CASSSTGDYGYTF
cdr3_nt: TGCGCCAGCAGTTCTACAGGGGACTATGGCTACACCTTC

d_call: -
cdr3_length: 12
v_call: TRBV7-9
clone_size: -
j_call: TRBJ2-2
cdr3_aa: CATGPGTGELFF
cdr3_nt: TGTGCCACTGGGCCGGGCACCGGGGAGCTGTTTTTT

d_call: -
cdr3_length: 14
v_call: TRBV5-1
clone_size: -
j_call: TRBJ2-3
cdr3_aa: CASSLRVYTDTQYF
cdr3_nt: TGCGCCAGCAGCTTAAGGGTTTACACAGATACGCAGTATTTT

d_call: -
cdr3_length: 14
v_call: TRBV7-2
clone_size: -
j_call: TRBJ2-3
cdr3_aa: CASSQGRAVNTQYF
cdr3_nt: TGTGCCAGCAGCCAAGGGCGGGCGGTGAATACGCAGTATTTT

d_call: TRBD2
cdr3_length: 16
v_call: TRBV2
clone_size: -
j_call: TRBJ2-3
cdr3_aa: CASKRLAGTSTDTQYF
cdr3_nt: TGTGCCAGCAAACGGCTAGCGGGGACTAGCACAGATACGCAGTATTTT

d_call: -
cdr3_length: 13
v_call: TRBV18
clone_size: -
j_call: TRBJ1-2
cdr3_aa: CASSLAQGEGYTF
cdr3_nt: TGTGCCAGCTCCCTCGCCCAGGGTGAAGGCTACACCTTC

d_call: -
cdr3_length: 14
v_call: TRBV28
clone_size: -
j_call: TRBJ2-3
cdr3_aa: CASSPGQFTDTQYF
cdr3_nt: TGTGCCAGCAGCCCCGGGCAGTTCACAGATACGCAGTATTTT

d_call: -
cdr3_length: 15
v_call: TRBV28
clone_size: once
j_call: TRBJ2-7
cdr3_aa: CASGTRVWAFYEQYF
cdr3_nt: TGTGCCAGCGGCACCCGGGTGTGGGCTTTCTACGAGCAGTACTTC

d_call: TRBD2
cdr3_length: 16
v_call: TRBV4-2
clone_size: -
j_call: TRBJ2-7
cdr3_aa: CASSPGTSGSSYEQYF
cdr3_nt: TGTGCCAGCAGCCCGGGGACTAGCGGGAGCTCCTACGAGCAGTACTTC

d_call: -
cdr3_length: 13
v_call: TRBV27
clone_size: -
j_call: TRBJ2-7
cdr3_aa: CASSLSGAYEQYF
cdr3_nt: TGTGCCAGCAGTTTATCGGGGGCCTACGAGCAGTACTTC

d_call: -
cdr3_length: 15
v_call: TRBV30
clone_size: once
j_call: TRBJ2-5
cdr3_aa: CAWSDRLRGMGTQYF
cdr3_nt: TGTGCCTGGAGTGATCGACTCCGGGGGATGGGGACCCAGTACTTC

d_call: TRBD1
cdr3_length: 15
v_call: TRBV28
clone_size: -
j_call: TRBJ1-5
cdr3_aa: CASSLKTGINQPQHF
cdr3_nt: TGTGCCAGTAGCCTTAAGACAGGGATTAATCAGCCCCAGCACTTT

d_call: -
cdr3_length: 14
v_call: TRBV2
clone_size: -
j_call: TRBJ2-3
cdr3_aa: CASSDIGLLDTQYF
cdr3_nt: TGTGCCAGCAGTGACATTGGACTCTTAGATACGCAGTATTTT

d_call: -
cdr3_length: 15
v_call: TRBV9
clone_size: -
j_call: TRBJ2-3
cdr3_aa: CASSVGGLSTDTQYF
cdr3_nt: TGTGCCAGCAGCGTAGGGGGTCTTAGCACAGATACGCAGTATTTT

d_call: -
cdr3_length: 14
v_call: TRBV4-2
clone_size: once
j_call: TRBJ1-2
cdr3_aa: CASSQAGSPMGYTF
cdr3_nt: TGTGCCAGCAGCCAAGCGGGCAGTCCTATGGGCTACACCTTC

d_call: TRBD2
cdr3_length: 15
v_call: TRBV30
clone_size: -
j_call: TRBJ2-7
cdr3_aa: CAPIRSSGGQREQYF
cdr3_nt: TGTGCCCCGATTAGGTCCAGCGGGGGGCAAAGGGAGCAGTACTTC

d_call: -
cdr3_length: 12
v_call: TRBV7-9
clone_size: -
j_call: TRBJ2-1
cdr3_aa: CASSLVKHEQFF
cdr3_nt: TGTGCCAGCAGCTTAGTTAAACATGAGCAGTTCTTC